The 29 T cell receptor beta chains below were found in one sample sequenced in a study of blood T cell repertoires in COVID-19. Clones were read by immunoSEQ multiplex PCR, and TCRdb kept only the in-frame ones, dropping some. The sample comprises 150,000 or so clones, around 85% of which are singletons, and around 2.5% rests with the top ten. The specimen was peripheral blood. These receptors all stem from a woman between 65 and 79 years old with acute or convalescent COVID-19.

The V gene is TRBV6-6, the J gene TRBJ1-2, with 7 bases fitting TRBD1. Germline CDR1 and CDR2: MNHNY and SVGAGI (reference sequence). The J segment lost 1 base and the V segment lost 5 bases, leaving 7 bases of the junction unmatched. The CDR3 loop spans 15 amino acids. The CDR3 spells CASSAWTGRNYGYTF. CDR3 bases: TGTGCCAGCAGTGCTTGGACAGGACGTAACTATGGCTACACCTTC.

The V gene is TRBV5-1, the J gene TRBJ1-1; D gene uncertain. The CDR3 is 14 residues long. V lost 4 bases and J 1 base, leaving 11 bases between the germline ends. Germline V gene lookup returns CDR1 SGHRS and CDR2 YFSETQ. CDR3 amino acids: CASSPTGRNTEAFF. CDR3 nucleotide sequence: TGCGCCAGCAGCCCAACGGGGAGGAACACTGAAGCTTTCTTT.

CDR3 in DNA: TGTGCCAGCAGTGCGGCGGGGAGAACCTTTAGCAATCAGCCCCAGCATTTT. This gives the protein CASSAAGRTFSNQPQHF. The chain couples TRBV6-1 to TRBJ1-5; no clear D gene. CDR1 MNHNS and CDR2 SASEGT come from the germline V gene. V was clipped by 4 bases and J by 0 bases, with 16 bases between them. CDR3 length equals 17 residues.

This chain uses TRBV9 with TRBJ2-3, with 7 bases that match TRBD2. Looked up from germline, CDR1 is SGDLS and CDR2 is YYNGEE. The CDR3 has 16 amino acids. The V and J ends lost 0 bases and 2 bases, in that order; junction bases with no gene match: 6. This CDR3 is CASSVEVGGFTDTQYF. The CDR3, as DNA: TGTGCCAGCAGCGTAGAGGTGGGGGGGTTCACAGATACGCAGTATTTT.

The chain uses TRBV5-1 and TRBJ2-5, with 10 bases aligning to TRBD1. CDR1 SGHRS and CDR2 YFSETQ come from the germline V gene. The CDR3 contains 15 residues. The V segment lost 1 base and the J segment 5 bases; nucleotides outside the gene matches: 5. The CDR3, as DNA: TGCGCCAGCAGCTTGACGACAGGGGGCCTCGAGACCCAGTACTTC. Its protein product is CASSLTTGGLETQYF.

This clone has just one count. This chain joins TRBV9 and TRBJ1-5; the match to TRBD1 covers 8 bases. The junction had 10 bases not matched to a gene; V was cut back by 4 bases and J by 7 bases. In germline, CDR1 is SGDLS, CDR2 YYNGEE. The CDR3 totals 15 residues. The CDR3 loop is CASSSTGVEWQPQHF. The CDR3 DNA is TGTGCCAGCAGCTCGACAGGGGTAGAGTGGCAGCCCCAGCATTTT.

V and J are TRBV14 and TRBJ1-6; D is ambiguous. CDR3 length equals 14 residues. Germline values: CDR1 SGHDN, CDR2 FVKESK. V was cut by 8 bases and J by 9 bases, with 17 bases left in between. The CDR3 DNA sequence: TGTGCCAGCTCCGCGTCCGGGAGCGGTTCACCCCTCCACTTT. It codes for CASSASGSGSPLHF.

The chain joins TRBV14 to TRBJ1-2; 7 bases match TRBD1. This CDR3 has 15 amino acids. J lost 3 bases, V lost 0 bases, and 4 bases had no gene match. Germline assignment: CDR1 SGHDN and CDR2 FVKESK. CDR3 in DNA: TGTGCCAGCAGCCAAGACCAAACAGGGGACTATGGCTACACCTTC. Its protein product is CASSQDQTGDYGYTF.

This chain joins TRBV10-3 and TRBJ2-1; 9 nucleotides align to TRBD1. CDR3 length: 15 residues. V lost 6 bases, J lost 8 bases, and 11 bases stayed unmatched. Germline V lookup: CDR1 ENHRY, CDR2 SYGVKD. In DNA form, the CDR3 reads TGTGCCATCAGCGATATGGGACAGGGTAGGGATGAGCAGTTCTTC. It codes for CAISDMGQGRDEQFF.

V and J are TRBV6-6 and TRBJ2-7, with D possibly being TRBD1 (5 bases). The CDR3 runs to 14 residues. Germline assignment: CDR1 MNHNY and CDR2 SVGAGI (reference sequence). Trimming removed 0 bases at V and 3 bases at J, with 9 bases between. The CDR3 nucleotides read TGTGCCAGCAGTTACTCGGCAGGGTTCTACGAGCAGTACGTC. This gives the protein CASSYSAGFYEQYV.

This chain uses TRBV5-6 with TRBJ1-5; weak D call: TRBD1 (5 bases). V gave up 4 bases and J gave up 11 bases, with 16 bases separating them. Germline values: CDR1 SGHDT, CDR2 YYEEEE. The CDR3 covers 13 residues. CDR3 DNA sequence: TGTGCCAGCAGCCATCAGGGTGGTTTAGCCCAGCATTTT. Its translation is CASSHQGGLAQHF.

This clone was observed a handful of times. The chain has TRBV4-1 and TRBJ2-2; D is unclear. Trimming removed 6 bases from V and 0 bases from J, with 8 bases in between. The CDR3 spans 14 residues. From germline, CDR1 is MGHRA and CDR2 YSYEKL. In DNA form, the CDR3 reads TGCGCCAGCAGAGAGAATTCGAACACCGGGGAGCTGTTTTTT. Amino acid sequence: CASRENSNTGELFF.

V and J are TRBV18 and TRBJ1-5; D call uncertain. Deletions cut 3 bases from V and 2 bases from J, with 14 bases between. The germline gives CDR1 KGHSH, CDR2 LQKENI. This CDR3 comprises 16 residues. CDR3 sequence: CASSPGDLLGNQPQHF. The DNA for the CDR3 is TGTGCCAGCTCACCGGGAGACCTACTTGGCAATCAGCCCCAGCATTTT.

The chain recombines TRBV7-8 with TRBJ2-1; 8 bases line up with TRBD2. The J segment lost 1 base and the V segment lost 5 bases, leaving 7 bases of the junction unmatched. This CDR3 region has 16 residues. Germline-derived CDR1 and CDR2 are SGHVS and FQNEAQ. The CDR3 DNA reads as TGTGCCAGCAGCGTTACGGGGGGGCCTTCCTACAATGAGCAGTTCTTC. It codes for CASSVTGGPSYNEQFF. Variable domain in full (rest from reference TRBV7-8 and TRBJ2-1): GAGVSQSPRYKVAKRGQDVALRCDPISGHVSLFWYQQALGQGPEFLTYFQNEAQLDKSGLPSDRFFAERPEGSVSTLKIQRTQQEDSAVYLCASSVTGGPSYNEQFFGPGTRLTVL.

Here the CDR3 reads CASSGDRGYEQYF. CDR3 bases: TGTGCCAGCAGCGGGGACAGGGGATACGAGCAGTACTTC. The rearrangement uses TRBV7-3 and TRBJ2-7; 10 positions match TRBD1. Trimming cost V 5 bases and J 4 bases; bases outside gene matches: 2. This CDR3 region has 13 residues. CDR1 SGHTA and CDR2 FQGTGA come from the germline V gene.

As regards this clone: One junction end disagrees with the germline gene, perhaps due to a read error. The CDR3 is CASSPINTGLNTGELFF. The CDR3, as DNA: TGTGCTAGCAGCCCAATTAATACAGGGCTGAACACCGGGGAGCTGTTTTTT. The chain joins TRBV7-7 to TRBJ2-2; possible D gene TRBD1, 6 bases. Germline CDR1 SSHAT, CDR2 FNYEAQ (reference sequence). There are 17 residues in the CDR3.

The genes are TRBV27 and TRBJ2-1; 9 nucleotides line up with TRBD1. There are 15 residues in the CDR3. The V segment lost 6 bases and the J segment 4 bases; nucleotides outside the gene matches: 7. Germline CDR1 reads MNHEY; CDR2 reads SMNVEV (reference sequence). The CDR3: CASRVGTGLYNEQFF. CDR3 sequence (DNA): TGTGCCAGCAGGGTGGGGACAGGGCTATACAATGAGCAGTTCTTC.

This clone was seen a single time. V and J are TRBV27 and TRBJ2-7; D unresolved. V shed 2 bases and J shed 3 bases, with 17 bases lying between them. Germline V gives CDR1 MNHEY, CDR2 SMNVEV (reference sequence). This CDR3 is built from 16 residues. Here the CDR3 reads CASSLKVSAGLYEQYV. In DNA, the CDR3 is TGTGCCAGCAGTTTAAAGGTTTCGGCAGGCCTCTACGAGCAGTACGTC.

The chain joins TRBV9 to TRBJ1-1, with 7 bases aligning to TRBD1. This CDR3 is 14 amino acids long. Germline lookup yields CDR1 SGDLS and CDR2 YYNGEE. The ends lost 3 bases at V and 1 base at J; junction bases unmatched: 3. The CDR3 DNA reads as TGTGCCAGCAGCGCCCACAGGGGGAACACTGAAGCTTTCTTT. Translation: CASSAHRGNTEAFF.

J is TRBJ2-1 and V is TRBV7-2; D unclear. Germline V CDR1 and CDR2: SGHTA, FQGNSA. V gave up 3 bases and J gave up 6 bases, with 12 bases separating them. The CDR3 extends over 14 amino acids. CDR3 nucleotides: TGTGCCAGCAGCTTCCGGCGAGAGCGCAATGAGCAGTTCTTC. This sequence encodes CASSFRRERNEQFF.

V usage is TRBV4-1 and J usage is TRBJ2-1; the D gene is possibly TRBD2 (7 bases). Germline CDR1 is MGHRA and CDR2 is YSYEKL. The CDR3 has 17 amino acids. The V end was cut by 0 bases, the J end by 3 bases, with 15 bases between. CDR3 in amino acids: CASSQEVEGGHYNEQFF. As DNA, the CDR3 is TGCGCCAGCAGCCAAGAGGTCGAGGGGGGGCACTACAATGAGCAGTTCTTC.

The chain couples TRBV19 to TRBJ2-7; no reliable D call. V was cut by 2 bases and J by 3 bases, with 11 bases left in between. The CDR3 extends over 14 amino acids. Germline CDR1 and CDR2: LNHDA and SQIVND (reference sequence). Written as DNA, the CDR3 is TGTGCCAGTAGTATAAACTTACGGTACTACGAGCAGTACTTC. Translated, it gives CASSINLRYYEQYF.

The chain couples TRBV7-2 to TRBJ2-3; a weak D match, TRBD1 (6 bases). This CDR3 contains 15 residues. CDR1 and CDR2 (germline): SGHTA, FQGNSA. Between the trimmed V and J ends, which lost 2 bases and 3 bases, there was a span of 12 bases. The CDR3 DNA is TGTGCCAGCAGCTTAATTGCCAGGGGAACAGATACGCAGTATTTT. This codes for CASSLIARGTDTQYF.

The J gene is TRBJ2-3, the V gene TRBV18; 8 positions agree with TRBD2. After removal of 4 bases from V and 6 bases from J, the junction contained 12 bases not matched to a gene. There are 16 residues in the CDR3. Per germline, CDR1 KGHSH and CDR2 LQKENI. The chain's CDR3 is CASSQIGTGGPDTQYF. DNA of the CDR3: TGTGCCAGCTCACAAATCGGGACGGGGGGGCCGGATACGCAGTATTTT.

The chain carries TRBV4-1 and TRBJ2-2, with D possibly TRBD2 on 5 matching bases. The CDR3 contains 15 residues. Germline V CDR1 and CDR2: MGHRA, YSYEKL. V lost 1 base to trimming and J lost 2 bases, with 8 bases between them. The CDR3: CASSQGLANTGELFF. CDR3 coding DNA: TGCGCCAGCAGCCAAGGTCTAGCTAACACCGGGGAGCTGTTTTTT.

This chain links TRBV27 with TRBJ2-7; 9 bases line up with TRBD1. Germline trimming cut 5 bases from V and 6 bases from J; bases unmatched to any gene: 11. The CDR3 extends over 15 amino acids. Germline loops: CDR1 MNHEY, CDR2 SMNVEV (reference sequence). CDR3 loop: CASSDSGTGNREQYF. The CDR3, as DNA: TGTGCCAGCAGTGATTCCGGGACAGGGAACCGCGAGCAGTACTTC.

The gene calls are TRBV9 and TRBJ2-2, with 7 positions matching TRBD2. V shed 1 base and J 4 bases; nucleotides not matched to a gene: 7. There are 16 residues in the CDR3. CDR1 and CDR2 from the germline V gene are SGDLS and YYNGEE. The CDR3 here is CASSVLPSGVTGELFF. The CDR3 region has the DNA TGTGCCAGCAGCGTACTCCCAAGCGGGGTCACCGGGGAGCTGTTTTTT.

The rearrangement uses TRBV4-2 and TRBJ1-1; a possible D gene is TRBD1 (5 bases). Germline values: CDR1 LGHNA, CDR2 YNFKEQ. The CDR3 extends over 16 amino acids. V gave up 1 base and J gave up 0 bases, with 12 bases separating them. CDR3 sequence (DNA): TGTGCCAGCAGCCAAGGTCAGGGTACCATGAACACTGAAGCTTTCTTT. Amino acid sequence: CASSQGQGTMNTEAFF.

The chain joins TRBV6-5 to TRBJ1-2, with D perhaps TRBD1 (6 bases). CDR1 MNHEY and CDR2 SVGAGI come from the germline V gene. The CDR3 has 13 residues. Trimming removed 7 bases from V and 8 bases from J, with 17 bases in between. The CDR3 loop is CASTTQGWGGYTF. The DNA for the CDR3 is TGTGCCAGCACCACACAGGGTTGGGGCGGCTACACCTTC.